This T cell receptor beta chain comes out of a study of breast tumors, draining lymph nodes, adjacent tissues. This CDR3 region has 15 residues. V shed 6 bases and J shed 7 bases, with 16 bases lying between them. Germline assignment: CDR1 MGHDK and CDR2 SYGVNS. Study findings and constraints: Luminal-like breast cancer showed significantly greater tumor-nontumor repertoire similarity than basal-like breast cancer did. That most tumor T cells come from lymph nodes remained unproven. Tumors had less TCR diversity than lymph nodes, more than nontumor tissue. Data fit most tumor T cells coming from lymph node, expanding in tumor.

The lymph nodes were axillary draining lymph nodes from breast cancer patients. MiXCR, applied by TCRdb to the multiplex PCR reads, yields one record per CDR3 protein. The data contain some 250,000 distinct CDR3 sequences, roughly a third of them seen just once; the ten biggest clones take up over 3.5%. This clonotype has a count of ten or more. Its antigen is currently unknown. Input material: axillary lymph node tissue. The chain carries TRBV25-1 and TRBJ1-6, with D possibly matching TRBD1 (5 bases). The sequence came from a female donor with breast cancer. Some clones in this sample may be carry-over from other donors' samples. The CDR3 spells CASSRAQGYNSPLHF. For the CDR3, the DNA is TGTGCCAGCAGCCGGGCCCAGGGATACAATTCACCCCTCCACTTT.